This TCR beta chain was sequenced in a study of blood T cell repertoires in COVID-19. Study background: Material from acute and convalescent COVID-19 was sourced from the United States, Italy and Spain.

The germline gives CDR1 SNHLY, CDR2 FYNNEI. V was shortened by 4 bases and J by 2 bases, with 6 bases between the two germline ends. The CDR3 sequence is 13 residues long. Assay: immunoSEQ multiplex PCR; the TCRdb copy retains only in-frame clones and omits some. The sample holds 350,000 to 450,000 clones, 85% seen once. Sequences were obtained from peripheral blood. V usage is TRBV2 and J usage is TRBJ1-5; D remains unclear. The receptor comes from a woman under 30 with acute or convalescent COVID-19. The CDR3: CASSGSRNQPQHF. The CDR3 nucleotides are TGTGCCAGCAGTGGGAGCCGCAATCAGCCCCAGCATTTT.